The entry below gives a single TCR beta chain sequence along with its context. These data are taken from a study of T cell responses to AZD1222 COVID-19 vaccine. Trimming removed 7 bases from V and 10 bases from J, with 17 bases in between. Germline lookup yields CDR1 MDHEN and CDR2 SYDVKM. The CDR3 sequence is 14 residues long. Libraries were prepared by immunoSEQ multiplex PCR; TCRdb keeps only in-frame clonotypes and omits some of them. Of about 120,000 clones listed, approximately 91% are singletons. This clonotype was obtained from an adult in good health. The chain has TRBV28 and TRBJ1-6; TRBD1 is a possible D gene (6 bases). The material was peripheral blood, obtained on day 0 of AZD1222 vaccination. CDR3 DNA sequence: TGTGCCAGCACTCTGACAGGAGTATTCTCACCCCTCCACTTT. Protein: CASTLTGVFSPLHF.